The 28 T cell receptor beta chains presented below share a single source sample, sequenced in a study of cytomegalovirus exposure and HLA in healthy donors. The PCR contained 60 Vbeta and 13 Jbeta primers. The protocol was immunoSEQ multiplex PCR, while the TCRdb copy is restricted to in-frame clones and leaves out a portion. The data hold about 150,000 clones, with 70% to 80% observed a single time. The specimen was PBMCs. Receptors originate from a man aged 25 to 40 in good health and CMV-seropositive.

The V gene is TRBV7-9, the J gene TRBJ1-1; 9 nucleotides match TRBD1. The CDR3 is 16 amino acids. The germline V gene has CDR1 SEHNR and CDR2 FQNEAQ (reference sequence). The V gene end was trimmed by 5 bases and the J gene end by 1 base; junction bases not matched to a gene: 8. CDR3 sequence reads: CASSRTPTGGNTEAFF. The CDR3, as DNA: TGTGCCAGCAGCCGAACCCCGACAGGGGGGAACACTGAAGCTTTCTTT.

The chain joins TRBV19 to TRBJ1-4; TRBD1 agrees at 8 bases. The trim removed 6 bases at V and 4 bases at J, leaving 13 bases unmatched. The CDR3 contains 17 residues. Germline V gene data show CDR1 as LNHDA and CDR2 as SQIVND (reference sequence). As DNA, the CDR3 is TGTGCCAGTAGCCATAGGGGGGGGACAGGCCTTAATGAAAAACTGTTTTTT. Translation: CASSHRGGTGLNEKLFF.

The chain employs TRBV20-1 and TRBJ2-1; perhaps TRBD1 as D (5 bases). The CDR3 runs 11 residues. CDR1 and CDR2 (germline): DFQATT, SNEGSKA (reference sequence). The germline V and J ends were trimmed by 6 bases and 7 bases, with 10 bases remaining between them. The CDR3 DNA reads TGCAGTGCGACAGACCTTAATGAGCAGTTCTTC. Translated: CSATDLNEQFF.

J is TRBJ1-3 and V is TRBV14; tentative D call: TRBD1 (5 bases). In germline, CDR1 is SGHDN, CDR2 FVKESK. The CDR3 spans 13 residues. With 0 bases removed from V and 6 bases from J, the gap between germline ends came to 6 bases. The CDR3 bases are TGTGCCAGCAGCCAAGACAGGGTAAACACCATATATTTT. Translating it yields CASSQDRVNTIYF.

In nucleotides, the CDR3 is TGTGCCAGCAGCTTAGCCGAGTATTCTAGCACAGATACGCAGTATTTT. The encoded protein is CASSLAEYSSTDTQYF. The V gene is TRBV11-2, the J gene TRBJ2-3; D call uncertain. Trimming removed 1 base at V and 0 bases at J, with 11 bases between. Germline-derived CDR1 and CDR2 are SGHAT and FQNNGV. CDR3 length: 16 residues. Filled out from reference TRBV11-2 and TRBJ2-3, the complete variable domain reads EAGVAQSPRYKIIEKRQSVAFWCNPISGHATLYWYQQILGQGPKLLIQFQNNGVVDDSQLPKDRFSAERLKGVDSTLKIQPAKLEDSAVYLCASSLAEYSSTDTQYFGPGTRLTVL.

The CDR3 DNA reads TGTGCCAGCAGCGTAGTAGGGACTAGCGGGAGCCCGTACAATGAGCAGTTCTTC. The encoded protein is CASSVVGTSGSPYNEQFF. This chain links TRBV9 with TRBJ2-1; 14 positions match TRBD2. J was trimmed by 4 bases and V by 0 bases; bases with no gene match: 6. Germline loops: CDR1 SGDLS, CDR2 YYNGEE. The CDR3 is 18 amino acids.

CDR3 protein: CASSSTGQGETEAFF. DNA for the CDR3: TGTGCCAGCAGTTCAACGGGACAGGGTGAAACTGAAGCTTTCTTT. V is TRBV6-5 and J is TRBJ1-1, with 9 nucleotides matching TRBD1. The V segment lost 4 bases and the J segment 5 bases; nucleotides outside the gene matches: 8. This CDR3 is 15 amino acids long. Germline CDR1 reads MNHEY; CDR2 reads SVGAGI.

The chain is built from TRBV7-2 and TRBJ1-5, with D maybe TRBD1 (5 bases). The V end lost 1 base, the J end lost 4 bases, and 8 bases lay between the germline ends. The CDR3 runs 14 residues. Germline values: CDR1 SGHTA, CDR2 FQGNSA. The CDR3 reads CASSLDRNNQPQHF. CDR3 in DNA: TGTGCCAGCAGCTTAGACAGGAATAATCAGCCCCAGCATTTT.

This clone was seen only a few times. The chain has TRBV21-1 and TRBJ2-7; the table's D gene call, TRBD1, was not cross checked with the DNA. TRBV21-1 is annotated as a pseudogene. This CDR3 is built from 11 residues. The CDR3 DNA follows: TGTGCCAGCAGCAGCCGGGACACAGGGTACTTC. Translation gives CASSSRDTGYF.

The chain recombines TRBV5-4 with TRBJ2-7, with D maybe TRBD1 (5 bases). CDR3 length equals 14 residues. The germline CDR1 and CDR2 sequences are SGHNT and YYREEE (reference sequence). Trimming shortened V by 4 bases and J by 2 bases, and 13 bases separated the two germline ends. As DNA, the CDR3 is TGTGCCAGCAGCGGCGGACATCGGACCTACGAGCAGTACTTC. It is translated as CASSGGHRTYEQYF.

V and J are TRBV6-5 and TRBJ2-3; 7 positions agree with TRBD1. CDR3 length: 14 amino acids. V trimming: 8 bases; J trimming: 8 bases; junction bases outside the gene matches: 13. Germline V gives CDR1 MNHEY, CDR2 SVGAGI. CDR3 residues: CASGTAPSSGTQYF. The DNA for the CDR3 is TGTGCCAGCGGGACAGCGCCAAGTTCGGGTACGCAGTATTTT.

The CDR3 loop reads CSVAGTSGAYNEQFF. The CDR3 bases are TGCAGCGTTGCCGGGACTAGCGGGGCCTACAATGAGCAGTTCTTC. The V gene is TRBV29-1, the J gene TRBJ2-1, with 13 bases identical to TRBD2. The junction had 2 bases not matched to a gene; V was cut back by 4 bases and J by 2 bases. The CDR3 runs to 15 residues. The germline gives CDR1 SQVTM, CDR2 ANQGSEA.

The chain has TRBV7-8 and TRBJ2-2; 10 bases map to TRBD2. After removal of 4 bases from V and 1 base from J, the junction contained 12 bases not matched to a gene. The length of the CDR3 is 19 residues. In germline, CDR1 is SGHVS, CDR2 FQNEAQ. Here the CDR3 reads CASSSPGLASIGNTGELFF. The CDR3, as DNA: TGTGCCAGCAGCTCACCGGGACTAGCGTCCATCGGGAACACCGGGGAGCTGTTTTTT.

V gene TRBV25-1 combines with J gene TRBJ2-1; possibly TRBD1 for D (5 bases). The V end was cut by 0 bases, the J end by 0 bases, with 12 bases between. CDR1 and CDR2 (germline): MGHDK, SYGVNS. The CDR3 totals 17 residues. The CDR3 loop is CASSEYTATVSYNEQFF. In nucleotides, the CDR3 is TGTGCCAGCAGTGAATATACAGCGACAGTCTCCTACAATGAGCAGTTCTTC. The variable domain in full, with the rest retrieved from reference TRBV25-1 and TRBJ2-1, is EADIYQTPRYLVIGTGKKITLECSQTMGHDKMYWYQQDPGMELHLIHYSYGVNSTEKGDLSSESTVSRIRTEHFPLTLESARPSHTSQYLCASSEYTATVSYNEQFFGPGTRLTVL.

V gene TRBV6-5 combines with J gene TRBJ2-1; D might be TRBD2 (6 bases). The CDR3 length is 14 residues. The V gene lost 0 bases and the J gene lost 6 bases, with 9 bases spanning the gap. Germline CDR1 reads MNHEY; CDR2 reads SVGAGI. CDR3 in DNA: TGTGCCAGCAGTTACTCGGGGGGTTTCAATGAGCAGTTCTTC. This sequence encodes CASSYSGGFNEQFF.

This chain uses TRBV7-6 with TRBJ2-1, with 9 bases identical to TRBD2. CDR1 SGHVS and CDR2 FNYEAQ come from the germline V gene. With 3 bases clipped from V and 7 bases from J, the junction kept 7 bases outside the gene matches. This CDR3 contains 15 residues. CDR3 nucleotide sequence: TGTGCCAGCAGCTTGGGTGCGGGGGGGCATAATGAGCAGTTCTTC. Translation: CASSLGAGGHNEQFF.

A single count supports this clone. The rearrangement links TRBV7-9 to TRBJ2-1, with TRBD2 matching 12 bases. CDR1 SEHNR and CDR2 FQNEAQ come from the germline V gene (reference sequence). The CDR3 loop spans 16 amino acids. The trim removed 5 bases at V and 10 bases at J, leaving 12 bases unmatched. The CDR3 DNA is TGTGCCAGCAGCCCGTGGACTAGCGGGATAGTTGAGGAGCAGTTCTTC. Residues: CASSPWTSGIVEEQFF.

The chain has TRBV2 and TRBJ1-3; 7 positions match TRBD1. The trim removed 1 base at V and 0 bases at J, leaving 3 bases unmatched. This CDR3 is built from 16 residues. Looked up from germline, CDR1 is SNHLY and CDR2 is FYNNEI. DNA of the CDR3: TGTGCCAGCAGTGAAGGGACAGGCCCCTCTGGAAACACCATATATTTT. It codes for CASSEGTGPSGNTIYF.

This clone has a handful of counts. The sample contains more than one DNA sequence encoding this CDR3. The chain employs TRBV18 and TRBJ2-5; possible D gene TRBD1, 5 bases. The CDR3 is made up of 13 amino acids. Per germline, CDR1 KGHSH and CDR2 LQKENI. Trimming shortened V by 3 bases and J by 2 bases, and 7 bases separated the two germline ends. The chain's CDR3 is CASSPRQQETQYF. As DNA, the CDR3 is TGTGCCAGCTCACCCCGACAGCAAGAGACCCAGTACTTC.

The V and J genes are TRBV5-1 and TRBJ2-5; possible D gene TRBD1, 6 bases. The CDR3 sequence is 14 residues long. The germline V and J ends were trimmed by 5 bases and 0 bases, with 11 bases remaining between them. Looked up from germline, CDR1 is SGHRS and CDR2 is YFSETQ. The CDR3 loop is CASSFQGHQETQYF. In DNA form, the CDR3 reads TGCGCCAGCAGTTTTCAGGGGCACCAAGAGACCCAGTACTTC. Full variable domain (missing parts from reference TRBV5-1 and TRBJ2-5): KAGVTQTPRYLIKTRGQQVTLSCSPISGHRSVSWYQQTPGQGLQFLFEYFSETQRNKGNFPGRFSGRQFSNSRSEMNVSTLELGDSALYLCASSFQGHQETQYFGPGTRLLVL.

The J gene is TRBJ1-4, the V gene TRBV28; TRBD1 is a possible D gene (5 bases). Trimming shortened V by 5 bases and J by 8 bases, and 18 bases separated the two germline ends. The CDR3 covers 15 residues. From germline, CDR1 is MDHEN and CDR2 SYDVKM. The CDR3 bases are TGTGCCAGCAGTCCCACCACCGGGGGTCTGGAAAAACTGTTTTTT. This sequence encodes CASSPTTGGLEKLFF. Supplemented by reference TRBV28 and TRBJ1-4, the full variable domain reads DVKVTQSSRYLVKRTGEKVFLECVQDMDHENMFWYRQDPGLGLRLIYFSYDVKMKEKGDIPEGYSVSREKKERFSLILESASTNQTSMYLCASSPTTGGLEKLFFGSGTQLSVL.

The chain couples TRBV6-5 to TRBJ1-2, with D tentatively TRBD1 (5 bases). The germline V and J ends were trimmed by 4 bases and 4 bases, with 10 bases remaining between them. Germline V lookup: CDR1 MNHEY, CDR2 SVGAGI. This CDR3 comprises 13 residues. The CDR3 coding sequence is TGTGCCAGCAGTTTAGGACACCTCTATGGCTACACCTTC. This gives the protein CASSLGHLYGYTF.

The CDR3 is CASSGPRDSGNTIYF. CDR3 DNA sequence: TGTGCCAGCAGCGGCCCTCGGGACTCTGGAAACACCATATATTTT. The gene calls are TRBV5-4 and TRBJ1-3; D remains unclear. V was shortened by 4 bases and J by 0 bases, with 11 bases between the two germline ends. Germline CDR1 and CDR2: SGHNT and YYREEE (reference sequence). The CDR3 consists of 15 residues.

The CDR3 coding sequence is TGTGCCAGCAGGATACAGGGGGCGAGCAATCAGCCCCAGCATTTT. It encodes CASRIQGASNQPQHF. The rearrangement links TRBV28 to TRBJ1-5; TRBD1 aligns across 9 bases. The junction had 4 bases not matched to a gene; V was cut back by 6 bases and J by 1 base. Germline CDR1 and CDR2: MDHEN and SYDVKM. This CDR3 has 15 residues. Combining the CDR3 with reference TRBV28 and TRBJ1-5 gives the whole variable domain DVKVTQSSRYLVKRTGEKVFLECVQDMDHENMFWYRQDPGLGLRLIYFSYDVKMKEKGDIPEGYSVSREKKERFSLILESASTNQTSMYLCASRIQGASNQPQHFGDGTRLSIL.

The chain has TRBV5-1 and TRBJ2-1, with TRBD1 identical over 11 bases. Trimming removed 2 bases from V and 5 bases from J; junction bases left unmatched: 6. The V gene's germline CDR1 is SGHRS and CDR2 YFSETQ. The CDR3 contains 16 residues. CDR3 protein: CASSLLGGQGDNEQFF. Here the CDR3 DNA reads TGCGCCAGCAGCTTATTGGGGGGACAGGGGGACAATGAGCAGTTCTTC.

The gene calls are TRBV27 and TRBJ2-3; D unresolved. Trimming took 5 bases from V and 6 from J, leaving 9 bases between them. Germline CDR1 MNHEY, CDR2 SMNVEV (reference sequence). The length of the CDR3 is 12 residues. The chain's CDR3 is CASSPTVDTQYF. Written as DNA, the CDR3 is TGTGCCAGCAGTCCCACTGTGGATACGCAGTATTTT.

In the case of this clone: Other DNA sequences in this sample translate to the same CDR3. As DNA, the CDR3 is TGTGCTAGTGGACAGGGAAACGAGCAGTACTTC. Amino acid sequence: CASGQGNEQYF. The V call is TRBV12-5, the J call TRBJ2-7; TRBD1 might be the D (6 bases). The CDR3 sequence is 11 residues long. CDR1 is LGHNT, CDR2 FRNRAP, per germline. Trimming stripped 6 bases from V and 5 bases from J, with 8 bases between.

The chain links TRBV6-5 to TRBJ2-2, with a tentative D call TRBD2 (5 bases). Germline lookup yields CDR1 MNHEY and CDR2 SVGAGI. V shed 7 bases and J shed 8 bases, with 14 bases lying between them. The CDR3 covers 13 residues. The CDR3 loop is CASTRTGLGELFF. Here the CDR3 DNA reads TGTGCCAGCACCCGGACTGGTCTGGGGGAGCTGTTTTTT.